This TCR beta chain was documented in a study of T cells in women clearing cervical HPV infection. On the study more broadly: Case blood drawn at lesion detection; control blood after infection cleared. Cases' blood sampling followed lesion detection by median around 23 weeks (90 to 200). The study's findings and limits: Repertoire richness, not evenness, was significantly elevated in CIN3+ cases versus controls.

The protocol was immunoSEQ multiplex PCR, while the TCRdb copy is restricted to in-frame clones and leaves out a portion. The sample data list approximately 31,000 clones. Each participant carried one incident cervical HPV16 infection only. The CDR3 runs 16 residues. The germline gives CDR1 SGHRS, CDR2 YFSETQ. The V gene end was trimmed by 4 bases and the J gene end by 1 base; junction bases not matched to a gene: 10. With respect to this clone: The antigen remains undetermined. The sequenced fragment ends 3 residues before the CDR3 boundary, so the rest is inferred from the germline J gene.

The TCR comes from a woman aged 18 to 75 with a cervical HPV16 infection that either progressed to CIN3+ or cleared (not recorded which). The sequencing sample was made of blood buffy coat. The chain links TRBV5-1 to TRBJ1-1; 7 bases are shared with TRBD1. The CDR3 DNA, read in part, is TGCGCCAGCAGCGCAAATCCCGGGACAGCGAACACTGAA. Protein sequence: CASSANPGTANTE. The entire CDR3 is CASSANPGTANTEAFF.